Listed below are T cell receptor beta chains from one sample, sequenced in a study of blood T cell repertoires in COVID-19. Method: immunoSEQ multiplex PCR; TCRdb's copy keeps in-frame clones and lacks some. Of approximately 50,000 clones in the sample, approximately 89% were seen once. Sequencing was done on a sample of peripheral blood. Receptors originate from a woman of 80 years or more with acute or convalescent COVID-19. CDR3s include the opening cysteine and the closing phenylalanine or tryptophan. The D gene is left open where the match is weak. Clone sizes are given selectively: once, few, many, or a class where the clone is expanded.

clone size: .; J gene: TRBJ1-1; V gene: TRBV15; D gene: .; CDR3 DNA: TGTGCCACCAGCGCCCTTCGGGGGAACACTGAAGCTTTCTTT; CDR3 protein: CATSALRGNTEAFF
clone size: .; J gene: TRBJ1-2; V gene: TRBV13; D gene: .; CDR3 DNA: TGTGCCAGCAGCTCGACAGCTAACTATGGCTACACCTTC; CDR3 protein: CASSSTANYGYTF
clone size: .; J gene: TRBJ1-6; V gene: TRBV6-5; D gene: .; CDR3 DNA: TGTGCCAGCACCCCAGGTCGCTCCTATAATTCACCCCTCCACTTT; CDR3 protein: CASTPGRSYNSPLHF
clone size: .; J gene: TRBJ1-2; V gene: TRBV2; D gene: .; CDR3 DNA: TGTGCCAGCAGTGATGCCGCGGGGCAGCATGGCTACACCTTC; CDR3 protein: CASSDAAGQHGYTF
clone size: .; J gene: TRBJ2-1; V gene: TRBV11-2; D gene: TRBD1; CDR3 DNA: TGTGCCAGCAGCTTAGTAGGGACAGGGGGCTACAATGAGCAGTTCTTC; CDR3 protein: CASSLVGTGGYNEQFF
clone size: .; J gene: TRBJ2-2; V gene: TRBV5-1; D gene: TRBD1; CDR3 DNA: TGCGCCAGCAGCCCGGACAGGGCTAGCGGGGAGCTGTTTTTT; CDR3 protein: CASSPDRASGELFF
clone size: .; J gene: TRBJ1-1; V gene: TRBV6-5; D gene: .; CDR3 DNA: TGTGCCAGCAGGCCGACAGGAGGCGGCACTGAAGCTTTCTTT; CDR3 protein: CASRPTGGGTEAFF
clone size: .; J gene: TRBJ1-2; V gene: TRBV19; D gene: .; CDR3 DNA: TGTGCCAGCCTAGGGGGTAATGGCTACACCTTC; CDR3 protein: CASLGGNGYTF
clone size: once; J gene: TRBJ2-5; V gene: TRBV11-2; D gene: .; CDR3 DNA: TGTGCCAGCAGCAAAACTAGTAACCCCCCCGAGACCCAGTACTTC; CDR3 protein: CASSKTSNPPETQYF
clone size: .; J gene: TRBJ2-3; V gene: TRBV2; D gene: TRBD2; CDR3 DNA: TGTGCCAGCGGGTTGCCCGGACTAGCCGCGGGAGATACGCAGTATTTT; CDR3 protein: CASGLPGLAAGDTQYF
clone size: .; J gene: TRBJ2-1; V gene: TRBV5-6; D gene: .; CDR3 DNA: TGTGCCAGCAGCTTGACGGGCGGGGGCCTCAATGAGCAGTTCTTC; CDR3 protein: CASSLTGGGLNEQFF
clone size: few; J gene: TRBJ2-2; V gene: TRBV7-2; D gene: .; CDR3 DNA: TGTGCCAGCAGCTTAGCCCGAGGCGGCACCGGGGAGCTGTTTTTT; CDR3 protein: CASSLARGGTGELFF
clone size: .; J gene: TRBJ2-2; V gene: TRBV16; D gene: .; CDR3 DNA: TGTGCCAGCAGCCACCGGGACACCGGGGAGCTGTTTTTT; CDR3 protein: CASSHRDTGELFF
clone size: .; J gene: TRBJ2-1; V gene: TRBV19; D gene: .; CDR3 DNA: TGTGCCAGTAGTATCAGTCAGGGTTACTACAATGAGCAGTTCTTC; CDR3 protein: CASSISQGYYNEQFF
clone size: .; J gene: TRBJ1-5; V gene: TRBV19; D gene: .; CDR3 DNA: TGTGCCAGTAGTATTGGAGCAGGGAGGGCGAATCAGCCCCAGCATTTT; CDR3 protein: CASSIGAGRANQPQHF
clone size: .; J gene: TRBJ1-1; V gene: TRBV5-4; D gene: .; CDR3 DNA: TGTGCCAGCAGCTTGGGAGGCGAGGGAAGATTGAACACTGAAGCTTTCTTT; CDR3 protein: CASSLGGEGRLNTEAFF
clone size: .; J gene: TRBJ2-2; V gene: TRBV18; D gene: .; CDR3 DNA: TGTGCCAGCTCCACCCGAGAGGGAACGAACACCGGGGAGCTGTTTTTT; CDR3 protein: CASSTREGTNTGELFF
clone size: few; J gene: TRBJ1-5; V gene: TRBV18; D gene: TRBD1; CDR3 DNA: TGTGCCAGCTCACCCCAGGGGACAGGGGGATATAGCAATCAGCCCCAGCATTTT; CDR3 protein: CASSPQGTGGYSNQPQHF
clone size: once; J gene: TRBJ2-1; V gene: TRBV5-4; D gene: TRBD1; CDR3 DNA: TGTGCCAGCAGCTCCTCCGGGACAGCCTTGGGCAATGAGCAGTTCTTC; CDR3 protein: CASSSSGTALGNEQFF
clone size: .; J gene: TRBJ1-4; V gene: TRBV5-1; D gene: .; CDR3 DNA: TGCGCCAGCAGCTCCGGTGATAATGAAAAACTGTTTTTT; CDR3 protein: CASSSGDNEKLFF
clone size: .; J gene: TRBJ2-7; V gene: TRBV3-1/TRBV3-2; D gene: TRBD1; CDR3 DNA: TGTGCCAGCAGCCGACCAGGGGGCTCCGAGCAGTACTTC; CDR3 protein: CASSRPGGSEQYF
clone size: .; J gene: TRBJ2-1; V gene: TRBV18; D gene: .; CDR3 DNA: TGTGCCAGCTCCCCCGGTTGGAGCGATGAGCAGTTCTTC; CDR3 protein: CASSPGWSDEQFF
clone size: .; J gene: TRBJ1-6; V gene: TRBV27; D gene: TRBD1; CDR3 DNA: TGTGCCAGCAGACAGGACAGGTATAATTCACCCCTCCACTTT; CDR3 protein: CASRQDRYNSPLHF
clone size: .; J gene: TRBJ1-5; V gene: TRBV7-8; D gene: .; CDR3 DNA: TGTGCCAGCAGCTTAGAGTGGGGGGCGCGGGGGCAGCCCCAGCATTTT; CDR3 protein: CASSLEWGARGQPQHF
clone size: .; J gene: TRBJ2-1; V gene: TRBV18; D gene: TRBD2; CDR3 DNA: TGTGCCAGCTCACCACCCCCGGGATCTAGCGGGACCTCCTACAATGAGCAGTTCTTC; CDR3 protein: CASSPPPGSSGTSYNEQFF
clone size: few; J gene: TRBJ2-1; V gene: TRBV19; D gene: TRBD2; CDR3 DNA: TGTGCCAGTAGTATCGGTCCCACTAGCGGGGGGATCTACAATGAGCAGTTCTTC; CDR3 protein: CASSIGPTSGGIYNEQFF
clone size: .; J gene: TRBJ1-2; V gene: TRBV6-5; D gene: .; CDR3 DNA: TGTGCCAGCAGTTACGACAGATTCCCCTATGGCTACACCTTC; CDR3 protein: CASSYDRFPYGYTF
clone size: .; J gene: TRBJ2-2; V gene: TRBV2; D gene: .; CDR3 DNA: TGTGCCAGCAGTGCAGAGAACACCGGGGAGCTGTTTTTT; CDR3 protein: CASSAENTGELFF
clone size: .; J gene: TRBJ1-4; V gene: TRBV3-1/TRBV3-2; D gene: TRBD1; CDR3 DNA: TGTGCCAGCAGCCAGGGACAGTATAATGAAAAACTGTTTTTT; CDR3 protein: CASSQGQYNEKLFF
clone size: .; J gene: TRBJ2-3; V gene: TRBV28; D gene: TRBD1; CDR3 DNA: TGTGCCAGCAGTCCACCCAGGGGGCGCGTGACAGATACGCAGTATTTT; CDR3 protein: CASSPPRGRVTDTQYF
clone size: .; J gene: TRBJ1-6; V gene: TRBV3-1/TRBV3-2; D gene: TRBD1; CDR3 DNA: TGTGCCAGCAGCCGGGACAGGCGTAATTCACCCCTCCACTTT; CDR3 protein: CASSRDRRNSPLHF
clone size: .; J gene: TRBJ2-3; V gene: TRBV5-4; D gene: TRBD2; CDR3 DNA: TGTGCCAGCAGCTTCAGACTAGCGGGGAGGGGCACAGATACGCAGTATTTT; CDR3 protein: CASSFRLAGRGTDTQYF
clone size: .; J gene: TRBJ2-1; V gene: TRBV6-2/TRBV6-3; D gene: .; CDR3 DNA: TGTGCCAGCACCCCAATTCCGAGGTCCTCCTACAATGAGCAGTTCTTC; CDR3 protein: CASTPIPRSSYNEQFF
clone size: .; J gene: TRBJ1-1; V gene: TRBV3-1/TRBV3-2; D gene: .; CDR3 DNA: TGTGCCAGCAGCCAAGTCAGGGGAGTTGGGGAAGCTTTCTTT; CDR3 protein: CASSQVRGVGEAFF
clone size: .; J gene: TRBJ2-1; V gene: TRBV3-1/TRBV3-2; D gene: TRBD1; CDR3 DNA: TGTGCCAGCAGCCATCCTCCCGGGACAGGGGGGAATGAGCAGTTCTTC; CDR3 protein: CASSHPPGTGGNEQFF
clone size: .; J gene: TRBJ2-3; V gene: TRBV19; D gene: TRBD1; CDR3 DNA: TGTGCCAGTAGTACCCCGGGACAGGGCCCAGATACGCAGTATTTT; CDR3 protein: CASSTPGQGPDTQYF
clone size: .; J gene: TRBJ2-1; V gene: TRBV10-1; D gene: TRBD2; CDR3 DNA: TGCGCCAGCAGAGTCGGACTAGCGGATGAGCAGTTCTTC; CDR3 protein: CASRVGLADEQFF
clone size: .; J gene: TRBJ2-5; V gene: TRBV19; D gene: TRBD2; CDR3 DNA: TGTGCCAGTAGTTCGACTAGCGGGGGGGCCGGAGAGACCCAGTACTTC; CDR3 protein: CASSSTSGGAGETQYF
clone size: .; J gene: TRBJ2-3; V gene: TRBV5-1; D gene: TRBD2; CDR3 DNA: TGCGCCAGCACTAGCGGGGGACGCACAGATACGCAGTATTTT; CDR3 protein: CASTSGGRTDTQYF
clone size: .; J gene: TRBJ2-7; V gene: TRBV19; D gene: TRBD1; CDR3 DNA: TGTGCCAGTAGCTCCGGGACAGGGATATTCTACGAGCAGTACTTC; CDR3 protein: CASSSGTGIFYEQYF
clone size: .; J gene: TRBJ1-2; V gene: TRBV19; D gene: TRBD1; CDR3 DNA: TGTGCCAGTAGTCCCCCGGGACAGAGCCATCGCAACTATGGCTACACCTTC; CDR3 protein: CASSPPGQSHRNYGYTF
clone size: .; J gene: TRBJ2-3; V gene: TRBV4-1; D gene: TRBD2; CDR3 DNA: TGCGCCAGCAGCCTTCGGACTAGCGGGGAGGGAACGCAGTATTTT; CDR3 protein: CASSLRTSGEGTQYF
clone size: .; J gene: TRBJ2-1; V gene: TRBV20-1; D gene: TRBD2; CDR3 DNA: TGCAGTGCTAGTTCCCCTAGCGGGTTTAGCTCCTACAATGAGCAGTTCTTC; CDR3 protein: CSASSPSGFSSYNEQFF
clone size: .; J gene: TRBJ2-1; V gene: TRBV5-8; D gene: TRBD2; CDR3 DNA: TGTGCCAGCAGCCCAGGGGTTGGCACTAGCGGGGGGATCTACAATGAGCAGTTCTTC; CDR3 protein: CASSPGVGTSGGIYNEQFF
clone size: .; J gene: TRBJ2-3; V gene: TRBV19; D gene: .; CDR3 DNA: TGTGCCAGTAGGGACAGCCCAATTGACACAGATACGCAGTATTTT; CDR3 protein: CASRDSPIDTDTQYF
clone size: .; J gene: TRBJ1-5; V gene: TRBV10-3; D gene: TRBD1; CDR3 DNA: TGTGCCATCAGTGAAGGGACAGGGAGAAATCAGCCCCAGCATTTT; CDR3 protein: CAISEGTGRNQPQHF
clone size: .; J gene: TRBJ1-5; V gene: TRBV10-3; D gene: .; CDR3 DNA: TGTGCCATCAGTGAGTCGAATATCCGGGTCGGCAATCAGCCCCAGCATTTT; CDR3 protein: CAISESNIRVGNQPQHF